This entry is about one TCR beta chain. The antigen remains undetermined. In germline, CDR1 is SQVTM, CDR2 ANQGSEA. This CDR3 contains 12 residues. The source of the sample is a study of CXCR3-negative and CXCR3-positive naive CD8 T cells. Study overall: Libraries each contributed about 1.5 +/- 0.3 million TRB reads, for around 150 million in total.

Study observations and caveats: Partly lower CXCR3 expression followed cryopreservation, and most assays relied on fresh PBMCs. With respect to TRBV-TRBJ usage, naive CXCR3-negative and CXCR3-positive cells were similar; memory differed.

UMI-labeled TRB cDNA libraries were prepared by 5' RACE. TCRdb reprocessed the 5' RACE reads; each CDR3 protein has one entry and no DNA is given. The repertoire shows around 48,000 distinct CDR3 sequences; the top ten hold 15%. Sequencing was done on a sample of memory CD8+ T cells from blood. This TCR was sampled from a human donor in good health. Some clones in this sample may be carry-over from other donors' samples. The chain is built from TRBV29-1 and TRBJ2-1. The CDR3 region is CSVEVGLNEQFF.